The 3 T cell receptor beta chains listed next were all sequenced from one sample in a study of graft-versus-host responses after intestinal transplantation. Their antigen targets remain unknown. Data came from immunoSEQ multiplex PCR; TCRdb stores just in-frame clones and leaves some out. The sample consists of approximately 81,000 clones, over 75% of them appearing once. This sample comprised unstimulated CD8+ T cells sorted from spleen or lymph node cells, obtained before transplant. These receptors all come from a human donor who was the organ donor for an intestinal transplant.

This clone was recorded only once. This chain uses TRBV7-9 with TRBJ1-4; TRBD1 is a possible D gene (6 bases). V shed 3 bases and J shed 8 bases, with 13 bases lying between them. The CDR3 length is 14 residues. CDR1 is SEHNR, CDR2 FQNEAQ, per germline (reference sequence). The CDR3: CASSLPTGGEKLFF. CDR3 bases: TGTGCCAGCAGCTTGCCGACAGGAGGGGAAAAACTGTTTTTT.

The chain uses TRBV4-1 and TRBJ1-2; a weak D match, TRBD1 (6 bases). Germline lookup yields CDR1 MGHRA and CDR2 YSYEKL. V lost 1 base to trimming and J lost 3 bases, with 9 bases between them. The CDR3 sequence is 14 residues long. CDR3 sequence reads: CASSQAWTDYGYTF. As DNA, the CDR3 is TGCGCCAGCAGCCAAGCCTGGACAGACTATGGCTACACCTTC.

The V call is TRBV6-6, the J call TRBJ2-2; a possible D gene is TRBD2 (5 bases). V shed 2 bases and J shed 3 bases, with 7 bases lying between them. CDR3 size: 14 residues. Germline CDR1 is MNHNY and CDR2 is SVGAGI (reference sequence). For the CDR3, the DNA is TGTGCCAGCAGTTACAACGGGGACACCGGGGAGCTGTTTTTT. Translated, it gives CASSYNGDTGELFF.